The 30 T cell receptor beta chains below all came from one sample that was sequenced in a study of cytomegalovirus exposure and HLA in healthy donors. A multiplex PCR was run with 60 Vbeta primers and 13 Jbeta primers. The data were produced by immunoSEQ multiplex PCR, yet TCRdb's version contains in-frame clones alone and is incomplete. This table has around 140,000 clones, approximately 84% appearing once. Source material: PBMCs. The receptors originated from a woman aged 60-75 years in good health and CMV-seropositive.

The chain uses TRBV11-2 and TRBJ2-7, with 8 bases fitting TRBD1. V lost 6 bases, J lost 4 bases, and 8 bases stayed unmatched. This CDR3 has 14 residues. CDR1 and CDR2 (germline): SGHAT, FQNNGV. The CDR3 DNA follows: TGTGCCAGCAGAACTTCAGGGGGCGGGTACGAGCAGTACTTC. Translation: CASRTSGGGYEQYF.

This rearrangement joins TRBV27 to TRBJ2-7, with a weak D call TRBD2 (6 bases). The germline V and J ends were trimmed by 4 bases and 6 bases, with 16 bases remaining between them. CDR1 is MNHEY, CDR2 SMNVEV, per germline (reference sequence). The CDR3 is 14 amino acids. For the CDR3, the DNA is TGTGCCAGCAGTTCGGGACTCCCCCTTAGCGAGCAGTACTTC. This translates into CASSSGLPLSEQYF.

V usage is TRBV5-1 and J usage is TRBJ1-1, with 8 bases matching TRBD1. Germline trimming cut 3 bases from V and 0 bases from J; bases unmatched to any gene: 1. This CDR3 has 14 residues. Germline CDR1 reads SGHRS; CDR2 reads YFSETQ. The CDR3 DNA sequence: TGCGCCAGCAGCTCGGACAGGGTGAACACTGAAGCTTTCTTT. Translated: CASSSDRVNTEAFF.

The V and J genes are TRBV4-3 and TRBJ1-4, with 10 bases lining up with TRBD1. The CDR3 sequence is 15 residues long. Looked up from germline, CDR1 is LGHNA and CDR2 is YSLEER. V was pared by 1 base and J by 6 bases, with 2 bases of the junction left unmatched. The CDR3 here is CASSQATGGYEKLFF. CDR3 nucleotide sequence: TGCGCCAGCAGCCAAGCGACAGGGGGCTATGAAAAACTGTTTTTT.

The rearrangement links TRBV28 to TRBJ2-1; D perhaps matches TRBD1 (6 bases). The CDR3 has 15 residues. Germline CDR1 reads MDHEN; CDR2 reads SYDVKM. Trimming took off 8 bases at V and 5 bases at J, with 19 bases between the two ends. The CDR3 sequence is CASLRAGTTDNEQFF. The CDR3 region has the DNA TGTGCCAGCTTACGTGCTGGGACAACAGACAATGAGCAGTTCTTC.

The gene calls are TRBV28 and TRBJ1-2; D gene ambiguous. Trimming took 2 bases from V and 2 from J, leaving 9 bases between them. From germline, CDR1 is MDHEN and CDR2 SYDVKM. The CDR3 totals 14 residues. The CDR3 reads CASSLPGENYGYTF. Here the CDR3 DNA reads TGTGCCAGCAGTTTACCGGGTGAGAACTATGGCTACACCTTC.

The genes are TRBV18 and TRBJ2-7; D may be TRBD2 (6 bases). CDR3 length: 16 amino acids. Trimming shortened V by 0 bases and J by 2 bases, and 14 bases separated the two germline ends. Per germline, CDR1 KGHSH and CDR2 LQKENI. The CDR3 sequence: CASSPPGGLGPYEQYF. The CDR3 DNA follows: TGTGCCAGCTCACCACCTGGGGGACTGGGCCCCTACGAGCAGTACTTC.

This chain connects TRBV18 to TRBJ1-1, with a tentative D call TRBD1 (5 bases). V dropped 5 bases and J dropped 1 base, with 11 bases sitting between them. CDR3 length: 14 residues. In germline, CDR1 is KGHSH, CDR2 LQKENI. CDR3 bases: TGTGCCAGCTCAGGACAACATAGGAACACTGAAGCTTTCTTT. Translated: CASSGQHRNTEAFF.

The chain uses TRBV7-2 and TRBJ1-1, with D uncertain. This CDR3 is 14 amino acids long. Germline V gene data show CDR1 as SGHTA and CDR2 as FQGNSA. V was clipped by 3 bases and J by 4 bases, with 12 bases between them. The CDR3 loop is CASSLVALATEAFF. The CDR3 nucleotides read TGTGCCAGCAGCTTGGTGGCTCTAGCCACTGAAGCTTTCTTT.

This clone has a single count. The chain uses TRBV6-5 and TRBJ1-5; D uncertain. V was trimmed by 5 bases and J by 9 bases, leaving 20 bases between them. Germline CDR1 reads MNHEY; CDR2 reads SVGAGI. CDR3 length equals 15 residues. The CDR3 DNA follows: TGTGCCAGCAGTCCAGGTAGGACGGGCGGAGGGCCCCAGCATTTT. Translation gives CASSPGRTGGGPQHF.

The chain uses TRBV4-1 and TRBJ2-5; 14 bases agree with TRBD2. The V gene's germline CDR1 is MGHRA and CDR2 YSYEKL. V was clipped by 2 bases and J by 4 bases; unmatched bases: 3. The CDR3 is 16 residues long. The CDR3 bases are TGCGCCAGCAGCCAAAGGACTAGCGGGAGGTCAGAGACCCAGTACTTC. Its protein is CASSQRTSGRSETQYF.

The V and J genes are TRBV28 and TRBJ1-1; 7 nucleotides line up with TRBD1. CDR3 size: 13 residues. With V trimmed by 3 bases and J by 8 bases, 6 bases remained unmatched. CDR1 MDHEN and CDR2 SYDVKM come from the germline V gene. The CDR3 region has the DNA TGTGCCAGCAGTTTTTCAGGGGGGCGGGAAGCTTTCTTT. Protein product: CASSFSGGREAFF.

The chain uses TRBV7-9 and TRBJ1-5; TRBD1 aligns across 10 bases. The V segment lost 4 bases and the J segment 7 bases; nucleotides outside the gene matches: 4. CDR1 is SEHNR, CDR2 FQNEAQ, per germline (reference sequence). This CDR3 spans 14 amino acids. CDR3 bases: TGTGCCAGCAGCTCCGGACAGGGGGGACAGCCCCAGCATTTT. Its protein is CASSSGQGGQPQHF.

The J gene is TRBJ2-1, the V gene TRBV14, with 10 bases lining up with TRBD2. V dropped 1 base and J dropped 4; count of bases not matched to a gene: 7. The CDR3 totals 17 residues. Germline-derived CDR1 and CDR2 are SGHDN and FVKESK. The CDR3 loop reads CASSQAGAAGGYNEQFF. CDR3 coding DNA: TGTGCCAGCAGCCAAGCTGGGGCAGCGGGAGGGTACAATGAGCAGTTCTTC. Full variable domain (missing parts from reference TRBV14 and TRBJ2-1): EAGVTQFPSHSVIEKGQTVTLRCDPISGHDNLYWYRRVMGKEIKFLLHFVKESKQDESGMPNNRFLAERTGGTYSTLKVQPAELEDSGVYFCASSQAGAAGGYNEQFFGPGTRLTVL.

The genes are TRBV7-2 and TRBJ2-7; the D gene is possibly TRBD2 (5 bases). CDR1 and CDR2 (germline): SGHTA, FQGNSA. The germline V and J ends were trimmed by 2 bases and 3 bases, with 14 bases remaining between them. This CDR3 is 15 amino acids long. CDR3 bases: TGTGCCAGCAGCTTATTCTTCGGACTTAACTACGAGCAGTACTTC. It encodes CASSLFFGLNYEQYF.

This sequence joins TRBV30 and TRBJ2-3; D not resolved. The CDR3 sequence is 13 residues long. The germline V gene has CDR1 GTSNPN and CDR2 SVGIG (reference sequence). V lost 4 bases, J lost 2 bases, and 10 bases lay in between. This CDR3 reads CAWTSFYTDTQYF. The CDR3 DNA follows: TGTGCCTGGACGAGTTTTTACACAGATACGCAGTATTTT.

The chain carries TRBV19 and TRBJ2-7; D gene uncertain. This CDR3 is built from 14 residues. Germline-derived CDR1 and CDR2 are LNHDA and SQIVND (reference sequence). V was clipped by 4 bases and J by 6 bases, with 16 bases between them. CDR3 coding DNA: TGTGCCAGTAGTAGGGCTGCTGCGAAGGTCGAGCAGTACTTC. It yields the protein CASSRAAAKVEQYF.

The chain has TRBV4-2 and TRBJ2-1; 11 bases are shared with TRBD2. V lost 0 bases, J lost 9 bases, and 4 bases stayed unmatched. Germline loops: CDR1 LGHNA, CDR2 YNFKEQ. There are 15 residues in the CDR3. This chain's CDR3 is CASSQDGLAGGEQFF. CDR3 nucleotide sequence: TGTGCCAGCAGCCAAGACGGGCTAGCGGGGGGTGAGCAGTTCTTC.

This clone is a singleton in its sample. V gene TRBV27 combines with J gene TRBJ2-7; unclear D gene. Germline CDR1 reads MNHEY; CDR2 reads SMNVEV (reference sequence). The V and J ends lost 6 bases and 4 bases respectively, with 16 bases between them. The CDR3 is 14 amino acids. The CDR3 bases are TGTGCCAGCAGCCCCATGCTGGAGAATTACGAGCAGTACTTC. Translating it yields CASSPMLENYEQYF.

The V and J genes are TRBV5-4 and TRBJ2-2, with D uncertain. Germline CDR1 reads SGHNT; CDR2 reads YYREEE (reference sequence). V lost 2 bases and J 2 bases, leaving 7 bases between the germline ends. The CDR3 contains 14 residues. CDR3 coding DNA: TGTGCCAGCAGCTTCCCCAGTAACACCGGGGAGCTGTTTTTT. It translates to CASSFPSNTGELFF.

For this clone: At the DNA level, this CDR3 is encoded by other sequences in the same sample as well. This chain links TRBV27 with TRBJ2-7, with TRBD2 matching over 10 bases. CDR1 is MNHEY and CDR2 is SMNVEV in the germline V gene (reference sequence). With V trimmed by 6 bases and J by 1 base, 3 bases remained unmatched. CDR3 length: 14 residues. This CDR3 is CASSRTSGSYEQYF. CDR3 DNA: TGTGCCAGCAGCCGGACTAGCGGTTCCTACGAGCAGTACTTC.

This chain links TRBV23-1 with TRBJ2-7; D might be TRBD1 (6 bases). TRBV23-1 belongs to the ORF category, with a function that is uncertain. V lost 4 bases to trimming and J lost 0 bases, with 7 bases between them. This CDR3 comprises 13 residues. The CDR3 loop reads CASSLRGSYEQYF. CDR3 in DNA: TGCGCCAGCAGTCTCAGGGGCTCCTACGAGCAGTACTTC.

This clone appeared a single time. J is TRBJ2-1 and V is TRBV6-1; TRBD2 matches at 14 bases. The trim removed 6 bases at V and 9 bases at J, leaving 4 bases unmatched. Germline V gene sequence: CDR1 MNHNS, CDR2 SASEGT. The CDR3 loop spans 14 amino acids. CDR3 protein: CASRGTSGRFEQFF. CDR3 nucleotide sequence: TGTGCCAGCAGAGGGACTAGCGGGAGATTTGAGCAGTTCTTC.

The chain links TRBV9 to TRBJ2-1; weak D call: TRBD2 (6 bases). Trimming stripped 0 bases from V and 1 base from J, with 11 bases between. Germline CDR1 reads SGDLS; CDR2 reads YYNGEE. The CDR3 has 16 amino acids. The CDR3 coding sequence is TGTGCCAGCAGCGTAGGGGGAGGTTGGTCCTACAATGAGCAGTTCTTC. Encoded protein: CASSVGGGWSYNEQFF.

The V gene is TRBV28, the J gene TRBJ2-5; the match to TRBD2 covers 15 bases. V lost 7 bases to trimming and J lost 2 bases; unmatched junction nucleotides: 8. Germline V gene sequence: CDR1 MDHEN, CDR2 SYDVKM. This CDR3 has 17 residues. The CDR3 region is CASTSGLAGGMQETQYF. The DNA of the CDR3 is TGTGCCAGCACCTCAGGACTAGCGGGAGGGATGCAAGAGACCCAGTACTTC.

This clone was picked up one time. This chain uses TRBV10-3 with TRBJ1-2; 10 nucleotides match TRBD1. Germline values: CDR1 ENHRY, CDR2 SYGVKD. The CDR3 contains 15 residues. V shed 8 bases and J 4 bases; nucleotides not matched to a gene: 10. The CDR3 DNA follows: TGTGCCATCGGGGACAGGGGTGAGGGGGCCTATGGCTACACCTTC. This encodes CAIGDRGEGAYGYTF.

The chain links TRBV5-6 to TRBJ1-3; 9 bases line up with TRBD1. CDR3 length: 16 residues. Germline values: CDR1 SGHDT, CDR2 YYEEEE. V was clipped by 1 base and J by 2 bases; unmatched bases: 4. CDR3 coding DNA: TGTGCCAGCAGCTTGACGGGACAGGGCGCTGGAAACACCATATATTTT. Residues: CASSLTGQGAGNTIYF.

This clone was observed once. The chain carries TRBV6-5 and TRBJ1-2; D is ambiguous. This CDR3 has 13 residues. Deletions cut 5 bases from V and 4 bases from J, with 11 bases between. Germline V CDR1 and CDR2: MNHEY, SVGAGI. CDR3 protein: CASSTPGTYGYTF. The DNA for the CDR3 is TGTGCCAGCAGTACCCCGGGAACCTATGGCTACACCTTC.

V and J are TRBV7-9 and TRBJ2-7; 7 nucleotides line up with TRBD1. CDR1 is SEHNR, CDR2 FQNEAQ, per germline (reference sequence). The CDR3 covers 18 residues. The V gene end was trimmed by 1 base and the J gene end by 9 bases; junction bases not matched to a gene: 21. The CDR3 here is CASSLVDGSRDSLRGQYF. In DNA, the CDR3 is TGTGCCAGCAGCTTAGTCGATGGATCGAGGGACAGTCTACGAGGGCAGTACTTC.

This clone was recorded a few times. The chain joins TRBV4-3 to TRBJ2-2; 7 nucleotides line up with TRBD2. CDR3 length: 20 residues. The germline V gene encodes CDR1 LGHNA and CDR2 YSLEER. Trimming at V came to 1 base and at J to 0 bases, leaving 14 bases not matched to a gene. Here the CDR3 DNA reads TGCGCCAGCAGCCAAGGGTTGATTGTCGGGAGCGGGGCGAACACCGGGGAGCTGTTTTTT. It specifies CASSQGLIVGSGANTGELFF.